This TCR beta chain was identified during a study of sequential checkpoint blockade in melanoma. CDR3 size: 17 residues. V lost 4 bases to trimming and J lost 7 bases; unmatched junction nucleotides: 15. Germline CDR1 is MGHDK and CDR2 is SYGVNS. TCRdb keeps only in-frame clones here, not all; method: immunoSEQ multiplex PCR. The repertoire holds fewer than 40,000 clones, with less than 90% as singletons. Treatment in this sample: randomized to nivolumab then ipilimumab (arm A) or the reverse (arm B). Sequenced material: CD8+ T cells sorted from blood (inferred from file names), taken from a patient given nivolumab and ipilimumab in sequence. The J gene is TRBJ2-7, the V gene TRBV25-1; 11 nucleotides align to TRBD2. This clonotype was obtained from a human donor with melanoma. For the CDR3, the DNA is TGTGCCAGCAGTGCTGGGTGGGCTAGCGGGAGGCGGTGGGAGCAGTACTTC. It translates to CASSAGWASGRRWEQYF.